These 8 T cell receptor beta chains originate from one sample sequenced in a study of cytomegalovirus exposure and HLA in healthy donors (dated by TCRdb to 2016 to 2017). Libraries were built with the immunoSEQ multiplex PCR assay. For the multiplex PCR, a mixture combining 60 forward primers for TCR Vbeta segments and 13 reverse primers for TCR Jbeta segments was used. What TCRdb holds here is the immuneACCESS table cut down to in-frame rearrangements. Part of the clones is not present; checked against another copy, under half of the missing clones reflect an unresolved V gene, and the others are unexplained. The sample includes some 160,000 clones, with approximately 84% observed a single time. Approximately 6.7% of the sample is held by the ten biggest clonotypes. Specimen: PBMCs. All receptors derive from a male donor in good health and CMV-seropositive.

This rearrangement joins TRBV7-2 to TRBJ2-2; 7 nucleotides align to TRBD2. J gave up 9 bases and V 1 base, and 8 bases lay outside the gene matches. CDR1 is SGHTA and CDR2 is FQGNSA in the germline V gene. The length of the CDR3 is 15 residues. For the CDR3, the DNA is TGTGCCAGCAGCTTAGATGGTGCGGGAGTCAGGGAGCTGTTTTTT. This codes for CASSLDGAGVRELFF.

V usage is TRBV19 and J usage is TRBJ1-1; TRBD1 agrees at 9 bases. V lost 4 bases, J lost 4 bases, and 4 bases stayed unmatched. In germline, CDR1 is LNHDA, CDR2 SQIVND (reference sequence). CDR3 length: 14 residues. The CDR3 nucleotides read TGTGCCAGTAGTACGGGACAGGGTGCCACTGAAGCTTTCTTT. Translated, it gives CASSTGQGATEAFF.

The chain is built from TRBV11-1 and TRBJ2-1, with 7 bases matching TRBD2. The CDR3 contains 16 residues. In germline, CDR1 is SGHAT, CDR2 FQDESV (reference sequence). J gave up 0 bases and V 6 bases, and 8 bases lay outside the gene matches. The CDR3 bases are TGTGCCAGCAGACCTAGCGGTGAGAGCTCCTACAATGAGCAGTTCTTC. It yields the protein CASRPSGESSYNEQFF.

This clone was recorded once. This chain joins TRBV7-2 and TRBJ2-7; D is possibly TRBD2 (5 bases). V was trimmed by 5 bases and J by 3 bases, leaving 17 bases between them. Germline V lookup: CDR1 SGHTA, CDR2 FQGNSA. This CDR3 region has 15 residues. This CDR3 is CASSRGPEQVYEQYF. The CDR3 DNA reads TGTGCCAGCAGCCGAGGGCCAGAGCAAGTCTACGAGCAGTACTTC. The whole variable domain, filled in from reference TRBV7-2 and TRBJ2-7, reads GAGVSQSPSNKVTEKGKDVELRCDPISGHTALYWYRQSLGQGLEFLIYFQGNSAPDKSGLPSDRFSAERTGGSVSTLTIQRTQQEDSAVYLCASSRGPEQVYEQYFGPGTRLTVT.

The chain is built from TRBV4-1 and TRBJ2-5, with D possibly being TRBD2 (5 bases). The V gene lost 1 base and the J gene lost 5 bases, with 11 bases spanning the gap. CDR3 length: 14 residues. From germline, CDR1 is MGHRA and CDR2 YSYEKL. The CDR3 sequence is CASSQARERETQYF. The CDR3 region has the DNA TGCGCCAGCAGCCAAGCCCGGGAACGGGAGACCCAGTACTTC.

The chain joins TRBV18 to TRBJ2-1, with 15 bases that match TRBD2. From germline, CDR1 is KGHSH and CDR2 LQKENI. The ends lost 5 bases at V and 10 bases at J; junction bases unmatched: 6. The CDR3 spans 15 residues. CDR3 nucleotide sequence: TGTGCCAGCTCATTCTCGGGACTAGCGGGAGGCGAGCAGTTCTTC. Its translation is CASSFSGLAGGEQFF.

The J gene is TRBJ2-1, the V gene TRBV15; tentatively, D is TRBD1 (5 bases). Germline V gene data show CDR1 as LNHNV and CDR2 as YYDKDF (reference sequence). V lost 5 bases and J 9 bases, leaving 17 bases between the germline ends. The CDR3 covers 14 residues. CDR3 loop: CATSETPGNAEQFF. CDR3 in DNA: TGTGCCACCAGCGAGACCCCAGGGAACGCTGAGCAGTTCTTC.

The table lists this clone with a count of one. The gene calls are TRBV7-2 and TRBJ2-4; TRBD1 agrees at 8 bases. V was clipped by 3 bases and J by 6 bases; unmatched bases: 1. The length of the CDR3 is 13 residues. Germline V gene data show CDR1 as SGHTA and CDR2 as FQGNSA. The CDR3 DNA reads TGTGCCAGCAGCTTTGACAGGGGAAACATTCAGTACTTC. It encodes CASSFDRGNIQYF. Variable domain in full (rest from reference TRBV7-2 and TRBJ2-4): GAGVSQSPSNKVTEKGKDVELRCDPISGHTALYWYRQSLGQGLEFLIYFQGNSAPDKSGLPSDRFSAERTGGSVSTLTIQRTQQEDSAVYLCASSFDRGNIQYFGAGTRLSVL.